This T cell receptor beta chain was identified in a study of blood T cell repertoires in COVID-19. Clones were sequenced by immunoSEQ multiplex PCR, and TCRdb holds only the in-frame ones, with some missing. The sample records about 160,000 clones, under 90% being singletons. With V trimmed by 0 bases and J by 5 bases, 9 bases remained unmatched. Germline values: CDR1 KGHSH, CDR2 LQKENI. CDR3 size: 16 residues. This sequence originates from a woman aged 55-75 years who had recovered from COVID-19. The chain links TRBV18 to TRBJ1-2, with TRBD1 matching over 7 bases. Material for sequencing was PBMCs or T cells enriched from blood (not recorded which). CDR3 protein: CASSPPRQGPHYGYTF. As DNA, the CDR3 is TGTGCCAGCTCACCACCTCGACAGGGCCCTCATTATGGCTACACCTTC.